A single sample gave rise to the 18 T cell receptor beta chains below, sequenced in a study of blood T cells in healthy people across ages. Combining a sample-barcoded 5' primer with a J-beta primer mix, a second PCR ran for about 6 to 11 cycles. TCRdb re-called the 5' RACE reads through MiXCR, storing one row per CDR3 protein. Here the sample spans around 780,000 distinct CDR3 sequences, 45% to 70% being singletons. The specimen was blood. All receptors come from a man aged 40-49 years in good health.

The chain couples TRBV3-1 to TRBJ1-1; maybe TRBD1 (5 bases). The CDR3 spans 13 residues. Germline V CDR1 and CDR2: LGHDT, YNNKEL (reference sequence). Between the trimmed V and J ends, which lost 4 bases and 5 bases, there was a span of 11 bases. In DNA, the CDR3 is TGTGCCAGCAGCCGAGACAGTGTGACTGAAGCTTTCTTT. This encodes CASSRDSVTEAFF.

The chain links TRBV20-1 to TRBJ1-2; D gene uncertain. V was clipped by 6 bases and J by 4 bases, with 21 bases between them. CDR3 length: 15 amino acids. CDR1 is DFQATT, CDR2 SNEGSKA, per germline (reference sequence). The CDR3 DNA reads as TGCAGTGCCGCATCAGGTCGGGGTCCCGCCTATGGCTACACCTTC. This translates into CSAASGRGPAYGYTF.

The chain uses TRBV20-1 and TRBJ2-1; D may correspond to TRBD1 or TRBD2 (5 bases each). The DNA end lines up better with TRBJ2-7; the J call may be wrong. Germline-derived CDR1 and CDR2 are DFQATT and SNEGSKA (reference sequence). The length of the CDR3 is 13 residues. The CDR3 reads CSAETGPFNEQYF. The CDR3 DNA is TGCAGTGCTGAGACGGGGCCGTTTAATGAGCAGTACTTC.

The V call is TRBV7-2, the J call TRBJ2-5; D is unresolved. CDR3 length: 14 residues. Per the germline V gene, CDR1 is SGHTA and CDR2 is FQGNSA. V gave up 5 bases and J gave up 5 bases, with 15 bases separating them. As DNA, the CDR3 is TGTGCCAGCAGCGTAAGATGGGGTTGGGAGACCCAGTACTTC. It codes for CASSVRWGWETQYF.

This rearrangement joins TRBV29-1 to TRBJ1-5, with TRBD1 as a possible D gene (6 bases). Looked up from germline, CDR1 is SQVTM and CDR2 is ANQGSEA. The CDR3 has 13 amino acids. The V and J ends lost 5 bases and 2 bases respectively, with 10 bases between them. CDR3 DNA: TGCAGCGTTCAGGGGATCGGCAATCAGCCCCAGCATTTT. Translating it yields CSVQGIGNQPQHF. The whole variable domain, remainder taken from reference TRBV29-1 and TRBJ1-5, is SAVISQKPSRDICQRGTSLTIQCQVDSQVTMMFWYRQQPGQSLTLIATANQGSEATYESGFVIDKFPISRPNLTFSTLTVSNMSPEDSSIYLCSVQGIGNQPQHFGDGTRLSIL.

The chain is built from TRBV7-2 and TRBJ2-1; the D gene is possibly TRBD2 (5 bases). With 3 bases removed from V and 2 bases from J, the gap between germline ends came to 11 bases. This CDR3 has 15 amino acids. Germline assignment: CDR1 SGHTA and CDR2 FQGNSA. The CDR3, as DNA: TGTGCCAGCAGCTTGGGAGCGGCAGCCTACAATGAGCAGTTCTTC. It is translated as CASSLGAAAYNEQFF.

The chain is built from TRBV12-3 or TRBV12-4 and TRBJ1-1, with D perhaps matching TRBD1 (5 bases). This CDR3 contains 13 residues. Trimming cost V 3 bases and J 3 bases, with 8 bases left between them. The CDR3 reads CASSFQGDTEAFF. The CDR3 DNA follows: TGTGCCAGCAGTTTCCAGGGAGACACTGAAGCTTTCTTT.

This clonotype has a handful of counts. This rearrangement joins TRBV3-1 to TRBJ1-6; D not resolved. V lost 0 bases and J lost 13, with 16 bases in between. Germline lookup yields CDR1 LGHDT and CDR2 YNNKEL (reference sequence). The CDR3 totals 15 residues. As DNA, the CDR3 is TGTGCCAGCAGCCAAGAGAGCTCACTCCTCCACCCCCTCCACTTT. It is translated as CASSQESSLLHPLHF.

The CDR3 sequence is CASSQDLAETEAFF. In nucleotides, the CDR3 is TGTGCCAGCAGCCAAGATCTGGCAGAGACTGAAGCTTTCTTT. The chain joins TRBV4-2 to TRBJ1-1; D is ambiguous. Between the trimmed V and J ends, which lost 0 bases and 5 bases, there was a span of 10 bases. The germline CDR1 and CDR2 sequences are LGHNA and YNFKEQ. The CDR3 covers 14 residues.

V and J are TRBV20-1 and TRBJ2-7, with 8 bases lining up with TRBD2. The CDR3 is 17 residues long. Per the germline V gene, CDR1 is DFQATT and CDR2 is SNEGSKA (reference sequence). V shed 0 bases and J 0 bases; nucleotides not matched to a gene: 10. This chain's CDR3 is CSARDPTSGYSSYEQYF. The CDR3 region has the DNA TGCAGTGCTAGAGATCCAACTAGCGGTTATAGCTCCTACGAGCAGTACTTC.

The chain recombines TRBV29-1 with TRBJ2-5, with 13 nucleotides matching TRBD2. This CDR3 is 13 amino acids long. Germline CDR1 SQVTM, CDR2 ANQGSEA. With 6 bases clipped from V and 8 bases from J, the junction kept 6 bases outside the gene matches. CDR3 in DNA: TGCAGCGTGGCCACTAGCGGGGGGGACACCCAGTACTTC. Its protein product is CSVATSGGDTQYF.

This clonotype was recorded a few times. The chain uses TRBV7-9 and TRBJ2-4; D could derive from TRBD1 or TRBD2 (6 bases each). V dropped 5 bases and J dropped 7 bases, with 21 bases sitting between them. The CDR3 runs to 16 residues. Looked up from germline, CDR1 is SEHNR and CDR2 is FQNEAQ (reference sequence). The CDR3: CASSPWPRGQGNIQYF. The CDR3 nucleotides are TGTGCCAGCAGCCCGTGGCCCCGGGGGCAGGGGAACATTCAGTACTTC.

The chain uses TRBV5-1 and TRBJ1-4; D ambiguous. Looked up from germline, CDR1 is SGHRS and CDR2 is YFSETQ. Between the trimmed V and J ends, which lost 7 bases and 0 bases, there was a span of 22 bases. This CDR3 spans 18 amino acids. The CDR3 bases are TGCGCCAGCGCCGCACGACTCACCGCCCCGGCAACTAATGAAAAACTGTTTTTT. Its protein product is CASAARLTAPATNEKLFF.

This clonotype was picked up a small number of times. This sequence joins TRBV6-5 and TRBJ2-7; 7 bases match TRBD1. The CDR3 covers 15 residues. Germline assignment: CDR1 MNHEY and CDR2 SVGAGI. The ends lost 8 bases at V and 0 bases at J; junction bases unmatched: 10. The CDR3 protein is CASGRFEGASYEQYF. The DNA for the CDR3 is TGTGCCAGCGGCCGCTTTGAGGGGGCCTCCTACGAGCAGTACTTC.

This clonotype appeared once. The CDR3 protein is CASSLPTGEQFF. The CDR3 DNA sequence: TGTGCCAGCAGCTTACCGACTGGTGAGCAGTTCTTC. The chain links TRBV7-6 to TRBJ2-1; the D is unclear. There are 12 residues in the CDR3. Trimming stripped 2 bases from V and 9 bases from J, with 8 bases between. Germline V gene sequence: CDR1 SGHVS, CDR2 FNYEAQ.

This clonotype was picked up a small number of times. J is TRBJ2-5 and V is TRBV12-3 or TRBV12-4; the D gene is possibly TRBD2 (7 bases). This CDR3 spans 14 amino acids. V was clipped by 5 bases and J by 2 bases, with 12 bases between them. The DNA for the CDR3 is TGTGCCAGCAGTGGGGGGGCAGTGCAAGAGACCCAGTACTTC. It specifies CASSGGAVQETQYF.

This chain links TRBV2 with TRBJ2-7; maybe TRBD1 (6 bases). This CDR3 comprises 13 residues. The ends were cut back, 6 bases at V and 3 bases at J, with 12 bases in the middle. Germline V lookup: CDR1 SNHLY, CDR2 FYNNEI. The CDR3 nucleotides read TGTGCCAGCAGGGCCACAGGGTTCTACGAGCAGTACTTC. As protein: CASRATGFYEQYF.

The chain employs TRBV27 and TRBJ2-7, with D uncertain. The DNA end is a closer match to TRBJ2-4, so the J assignment may be wrong. The CDR3 is 13 residues long. Germline V gene data show CDR1 as MNHEY and CDR2 as SMNVEV (reference sequence). CDR3 sequence reads: CASSWGAKNIQYF. The CDR3 DNA follows: TGTGCCAGCAGTTGGGGAGCCAAAAACATTCAGTACTTC.